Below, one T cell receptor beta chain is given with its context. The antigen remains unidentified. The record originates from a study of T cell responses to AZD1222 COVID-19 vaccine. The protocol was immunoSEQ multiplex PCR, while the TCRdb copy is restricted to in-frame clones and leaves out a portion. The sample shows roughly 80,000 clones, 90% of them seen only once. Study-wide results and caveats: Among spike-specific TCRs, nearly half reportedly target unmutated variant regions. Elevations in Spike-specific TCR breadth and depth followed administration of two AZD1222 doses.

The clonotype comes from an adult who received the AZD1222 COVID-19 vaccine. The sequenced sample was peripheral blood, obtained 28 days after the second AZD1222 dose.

In DNA, the CDR3 is TGCAGCGTTCAGGTTAGCCCCACCGGGGAGCTGTTTTTT. It encodes CSVQVSPTGELFF. The chain couples TRBV29-1 to TRBJ2-2; D not certain. The CDR3 loop spans 13 amino acids. V lost 5 bases to trimming and J lost 4 bases, with 11 bases between them. The germline CDR1 and CDR2 sequences are SQVTM and ANQGSEA.